This TCR beta chain was retrieved from a study of blood T cell repertoires in COVID-19. Germline assignment: CDR1 MDHEN and CDR2 SYDVKM. Trimming removed 2 bases from V and 4 bases from J; junction bases left unmatched: 4. There are 14 residues in the CDR3. Sequencing was performed with immunoSEQ multiplex PCR; in TCRdb, only in-frame clones are kept and a portion is missing. The sample includes around 100,000 clones, roughly two thirds of them seen just once. This TCR derives from an older man with acute or convalescent COVID-19. Specimen: peripheral blood. This sequence joins TRBV28 and TRBJ1-1, with 7 bases fitting TRBD1. The CDR3 sequence: CASSLPDRATEAFF. CDR3 in DNA: TGTGCCAGCAGTTTACCCGACAGGGCCACTGAAGCTTTCTTT.